Below, 28 T cell receptor beta chains from the same sample are listed, as sequenced in a study of CD8 T cells in Susac syndrome. With random hexamers, reverse transcription was performed on roughly 0.5 to 1 ug of RNA. TCRdb re-analysed the immunoSEQ multiplex PCR reads in MiXCR, keeping a single row per CDR3 protein. The data contain about 150,000 distinct CDR3 sequences, approximately 96% of them singletons. Sequencing was done on a sample of CD4+ T cells from PBMCs. Receptors originate from a human donor with Susac syndrome.

Regarding this clonotype: One end of the junction is discordant with germline, which a read error may explain. The rearrangement links TRBV6-6 to TRBJ2-7, with D possibly TRBD1 on 5 matching bases. The V gene's germline CDR1 is MNHNY and CDR2 SVGAGI (reference sequence). The CDR3 is made up of 12 amino acids. The chain's CDR3 is CASNYQGFEQYF. DNA of the CDR3: TGTGCCAGCAATTACCAGGGATTCGAGCAGTACTTC.

The V gene is TRBV11-2, the J gene TRBJ2-1; the match to TRBD2 covers 7 bases. Losses at the gene ends were 6 bases for V and 6 bases for J; bases not matched to a gene: 14. In germline, CDR1 is SGHAT, CDR2 FQNNGV. The CDR3 spans 16 residues. CDR3 bases: TGTGCCAGCAGTCAGCGACCGGGGGGAATTGGCAATGAGCAGTTCTTC. Encoded protein: CASSQRPGGIGNEQFF.

This chain connects TRBV29-1 to TRBJ2-3, with 12 bases matching TRBD2. V lost 5 bases and J lost 5; bases outside the gene matches: 8. The CDR3 has 15 amino acids. Germline V lookup: CDR1 SQVTM, CDR2 ANQGSEA. CDR3 region: CSVTSGGFRGDTQYF. The CDR3 DNA is TGCAGCGTTACTAGCGGGGGGTTCCGGGGAGATACGCAGTATTTT.

This chain uses TRBV29-1 with TRBJ2-1, with 10 bases aligning to TRBD2. Germline-derived CDR1 and CDR2 are SQVTM and ANQGSEA. The V and J ends lost 3 bases and 15 bases, in that order; junction bases with no gene match: 8. The CDR3 totals 12 residues. CDR3 loop: CSVDISSGSLFF. The CDR3, as DNA: TGCAGCGTTGATATCTCTAGCGGGAGCCTGTTCTTC.

This chain links TRBV4-1 with TRBJ2-1; 11 nucleotides line up with TRBD2. CDR1 MGHRA and CDR2 YSYEKL come from the germline V gene. V trimming: 5 bases; J trimming: 6 bases; junction bases outside the gene matches: 9. The CDR3 runs to 16 residues. The CDR3 reads CASSYPGLAEGNEQFF. CDR3 coding DNA: TGCGCCAGCAGCTACCCGGGACTAGCGGAAGGCAATGAGCAGTTCTTC.

V usage is TRBV2 and J usage is TRBJ2-1; no clear D. Germline CDR1 is SNHLY and CDR2 is FYNNEI. The germline V and J ends were trimmed by 5 bases and 10 bases, with 9 bases remaining between them. This CDR3 contains 11 residues. The CDR3 sequence is CASSQENEQFF. The CDR3 DNA reads TGTGCCAGCAGTCAAGAAAACGAGCAGTTCTTC.

The chain uses TRBV11-2 and TRBJ2-6; TRBD1 matches 8 bases. V lost 5 bases and J lost 0; bases outside the gene matches: 6. Germline CDR1 is SGHAT and CDR2 is FQNNGV. The CDR3 extends over 17 amino acids. CDR3 sequence: CASSRQGAVSGANVLTF. The CDR3 nucleotides are TGTGCCAGCAGCCGCCAGGGGGCTGTCTCTGGGGCCAACGTCCTGACTTTC.

The V and J genes are TRBV5-1 and TRBJ2-5; D unresolved. The CDR3 runs to 15 residues. V was trimmed by 1 base and J by 4 bases, leaving 14 bases between them. CDR1 and CDR2 from the germline V gene are SGHRS and YFSETQ. This CDR3 is CASSLWGMSSETQYF. The CDR3 DNA is TGCGCCAGCAGCTTGTGGGGTATGTCATCAGAGACCCAGTACTTC.

The chain is built from TRBV3-1 and TRBJ2-7, with 12 bases that match TRBD2. V shed 1 base, J shed 5 bases, and the junction held 6 bases outside the gene matches. The CDR3 is made up of 16 amino acids. Germline lookup yields CDR1 LGHDT and CDR2 YNNKEL (reference sequence). The CDR3 DNA reads TGTGCCAGCAGCCAAGGTACTAGCGGGGGGTATCACGAGCAGTACTTC. Protein product: CASSQGTSGGYHEQYF.

V is TRBV4-2 and J is TRBJ2-7, with TRBD1 matching over 7 bases. After removal of 0 bases from V and 6 bases from J, the junction contained 5 bases not matched to a gene. Germline CDR1 LGHNA, CDR2 YNFKEQ. The CDR3 consists of 14 residues. The CDR3 nucleotides read TGTGCCAGCAGCCAAGATCGGTCAGGGGGCGAGCAGTACTTC. This codes for CASSQDRSGGEQYF.

The CDR3 protein is CSVGGLGTRAYNEQFF. For the CDR3, the DNA is TGCAGCGTTGGGGGGCTTGGGACTCGCGCCTACAATGAGCAGTTCTTC. This chain links TRBV29-1 with TRBJ2-1; D tentatively reads TRBD1 or TRBD2 (6 bases each). This CDR3 spans 16 amino acids. Trimming took off 4 bases at V and 2 bases at J, with 18 bases between the two ends. Germline assignment: CDR1 SQVTM and CDR2 ANQGSEA.

J is TRBJ1-1 and V is TRBV7-9, with no clear D. Germline V CDR1 and CDR2: SEHNR, FQNEAQ (reference sequence). The V and J ends lost 1 base and 7 bases respectively, with 16 bases between them. The length of the CDR3 is 15 residues. The CDR3 sequence: CASSLVSGYKGEAFF. The CDR3 DNA follows: TGTGCCAGCAGCTTAGTATCGGGGTACAAGGGTGAAGCTTTCTTT. Complete variable domain (other parts from reference TRBV7-9 and TRBJ1-1): DTGVSQNPRHKITKRGQNVTFRCDPISEHNRLYWYRQTLGQGPEFLTYFQNEAQLEKSRLLSDRFSAERPKGSFSTLEIQRTEQGDSAMYLCASSLVSGYKGEAFFGQGTRLTVV.

The chain couples TRBV29-1 to TRBJ2-3; D is unclear. V lost 3 bases and J lost 0, with 7 bases in between. The CDR3 runs 13 residues. The germline CDR1 and CDR2 sequences are SQVTM and ANQGSEA. CDR3 loop: CSVERDSTDTQYF. CDR3 nucleotides: TGCAGCGTTGAGAGAGACAGCACAGATACGCAGTATTTT.

The J gene is TRBJ2-3, the V gene TRBV29-1; 9 bases match TRBD2. The CDR3 is 14 residues long. Germline V gives CDR1 SQVTM, CDR2 ANQGSEA. Trimming took 4 bases from V and 2 from J; bases not matched to a gene: 4. The CDR3 is CSVATSGFTDTQYF. The CDR3 nucleotides read TGCAGCGTTGCGACTAGCGGCTTCACAGATACGCAGTATTTT.

V is TRBV29-1 and J is TRBJ2-2; TRBD2 matches 7 bases. The trim removed 7 bases at V and 0 bases at J, leaving 8 bases unmatched. Germline values: CDR1 SQVTM, CDR2 ANQGSEA. The CDR3 has 15 residues. CDR3 amino acids: CSAGTGTTNTGELFF. The CDR3 coding sequence is TGCAGCGCAGGGACCGGGACTACGAACACCGGGGAGCTGTTTTTT.

V and J are TRBV2 and TRBJ1-2; tentatively, D is TRBD1 (5 bases). V gave up 6 bases and J gave up 0 bases, with 14 bases separating them. The CDR3 loop spans 15 amino acids. Germline assignment: CDR1 SNHLY and CDR2 FYNNEI. CDR3 amino acids: CASRLDSGSNYGYTF. CDR3 sequence (DNA): TGTGCCAGCAGATTAGACAGTGGCTCTAACTATGGCTACACCTTC.

The rearrangement links TRBV7-9 to TRBJ2-3; no firm D call. The V end was cut by 2 bases, the J end by 10 bases, with 13 bases between. CDR1 is SEHNR and CDR2 is FQNEAQ in the germline V gene (reference sequence). CDR3 length: 13 residues. The CDR3 region has the DNA TGTGCCAGCAGCTTAACCTTTGCGACTTCGCAGTATTTT. Its translation is CASSLTFATSQYF.

The sample holds one count of this clonotype. The chain employs TRBV7-6 and TRBJ2-1, with D tentatively TRBD1 (6 bases). Germline V gives CDR1 SGHVS, CDR2 FNYEAQ. Trimming cost V 3 bases and J 8 bases, with 14 bases left between them. This CDR3 contains 14 residues. The CDR3 nucleotides read TGTGCCAGCAGCTTGTGGGCTAGACAGGATGAGCAGTTCTTC. This gives the protein CASSLWARQDEQFF.

The chain employs TRBV6-1 and TRBJ1-4, with 12 bases that match TRBD1. Germline V gives CDR1 MNHNS, CDR2 SASEGT. V lost 6 bases and J lost 4; bases outside the gene matches: 12. The CDR3 contains 18 residues. The CDR3 sequence is CASSQGQGAVGGNEKLFF. CDR3 bases: TGTGCCAGCAGCCAGGGACAGGGGGCAGTAGGCGGTAATGAAAAACTGTTTTTT.

The genes are TRBV3-1 and TRBJ1-2, with a possible D match to TRBD1 (5 bases). Trimming removed 4 bases from V and 10 bases from J, with 16 bases in between. Germline loops: CDR1 LGHDT, CDR2 YNNKEL (reference sequence). There are 13 residues in the CDR3. In DNA, the CDR3 is TGTGCCAGCAGCCTGGGACTCCATCGGGACTACACCTTC. It specifies CASSLGLHRDYTF.

This rearrangement joins TRBV6-1 to TRBJ2-1; D gene unclear. The V and J ends lost 8 bases and 0 bases respectively, with 8 bases between them. This CDR3 is 13 amino acids long. The germline gives CDR1 MNHNS, CDR2 SASEGT. In DNA, the CDR3 is TGTGCCAGCCAGCGCGTCTCCTACAATGAGCAGTTCTTC. This gives the protein CASQRVSYNEQFF.

CDR3 residues: CSASLASNQPQHF. CDR3 nucleotides: TGCAGTGCTAGCCTAGCTAGCAATCAGCCCCAGCATTTT. The rearrangement uses TRBV20-1 and TRBJ1-5; no firm D call. The length of the CDR3 is 13 residues. Germline V CDR1 and CDR2: DFQATT, SNEGSKA (reference sequence). Trimming left V 3 bases short and J 0 bases short, with 6 bases between.

This chain joins TRBV29-1 and TRBJ2-7, with a tentative D call TRBD2 (6 bases). V was trimmed by 0 bases and J by 2 bases, leaving 17 bases between them. CDR3 length equals 16 residues. The germline gives CDR1 SQVTM, CDR2 ANQGSEA. Here the CDR3 DNA reads TGCAGCGTTGAAGATCCCGGACTATACCGAGCCTACGAGCAGTACTTC. Translating it yields CSVEDPGLYRAYEQYF.

The chain carries TRBV29-1 and TRBJ2-2; D not certain. Trimming stripped 4 bases from V and 8 bases from J, with 5 bases between. This CDR3 spans 10 amino acids. Germline CDR1 reads SQVTM; CDR2 reads ANQGSEA. CDR3 in amino acids: CSVGQGELFF. The CDR3 coding sequence is TGCAGCGTTGGGCAAGGGGAGCTGTTTTTT.

V usage is TRBV11-2 and J usage is TRBJ2-1; D is unresolved. Looked up from germline, CDR1 is SGHAT and CDR2 is FQNNGV. The CDR3 covers 11 residues. The ends were cut back, 5 bases at V and 9 bases at J, with 8 bases in the middle. CDR3 nucleotide sequence: TGTGCCAGCAGCCTAGTTTTTGAGCAGTTCTTC. Protein product: CASSLVFEQFF.

The genes are TRBV29-1 and TRBJ2-3; TRBD2 matches at 10 bases. The CDR3 runs 14 residues. Per the germline V gene, CDR1 is SQVTM and CDR2 is ANQGSEA. Trimming removed 8 bases from V and 3 bases from J; junction bases left unmatched: 8. The CDR3 is CSSPGLATTDTQYF. DNA for the CDR3: TGCAGCTCACCGGGACTAGCGACGACAGATACGCAGTATTTT.

The chain recombines TRBV6-1 with TRBJ1-5, with D uncertain. Germline values: CDR1 MNHNS, CDR2 SASEGT. The V gene lost 7 bases and the J gene lost 1 base, with 11 bases spanning the gap. The CDR3 loop spans 14 amino acids. The CDR3 sequence: CASIPIASNQPQHF. The DNA for the CDR3 is TGTGCCAGCATTCCTATTGCGAGCAATCAGCCCCAGCATTTT.

The rearrangement uses TRBV6-4 and TRBJ2-2; TRBD2 agrees at 8 bases. Germline V CDR1 and CDR2: MRHNA, SNTAGT. The V gene end was trimmed by 0 bases and the J gene end by 6 bases; junction bases not matched to a gene: 0. This CDR3 has 14 amino acids. CDR3 sequence: CASSDSTSAGELFF. The CDR3 DNA reads TGTGCCAGCAGTGACTCGACTAGCGCCGGGGAGCTGTTTTTT.